The clone carrying this T cell receptor beta chain was seen a handful of times. These data are taken from a study of blood T cell repertoires in COVID-19. Looking at the study overall: Spain, Italy and the United States supplied samples that represented acute and convalescent COVID-19. Sources were T cells, B-cell-depleted T cells, or PBMCs; the material itself was cDNA or gDNA.

Authors' methods: Nucleated cell number was recorded as an estimate derived from reference gene primer amplification. TCRdb's table, derived via immunoSEQ multiplex PCR, lists solely in-frame clones and lacks some. V and J calls and clone size are those listed in that table; D and trimming were worked out from the DNA. The sample lists around 39,000 clones; about nine tenths were seen once. The CDR3 totals 15 residues. Looked up from germline, CDR1 is MGHRA and CDR2 is YSYEKL. Trimming removed 1 base from V and 4 bases from J, with 11 bases in between. This TCR derives from a man in his 70s with acute or convalescent COVID-19. The sample taken for sequencing was peripheral blood. The chain employs TRBV4-1 and TRBJ1-5; D perhaps matches TRBD1 (6 bases). The CDR3 bases are TGCGCCAGCAGCCAAGTGCGACAGGTTAATCAGCCCCAGCATTTT. Translating it yields CASSQVRQVNQPQHF.